Listed below are T cell receptor beta chains from one sample, sequenced in a study of CD8 T cells in Susac syndrome. TCRdb used MiXCR to reprocess the immunoSEQ multiplex PCR reads, holding one entry per CDR3 protein. Among fewer than 250,000 distinct CDR3 sequences, around nine tenths were seen once, and the ten largest hold approximately 0.13%. Sequencing was carried out using CD8+ T cells from PBMCs. These receptors all come from a human donor with multiple sclerosis. The CDR3 runs from the conserved cysteine through the conserved F or W. Each record gives: D gene, J gene, clone size, V gene, CDR3 protein, CDR3 DNA. A D gene is named only where the DNA matches it firmly. Size tells how often a clone was seen (once, few, many) or the class of an expanded clone, and some rows leave it out.

d_gene: -; j_gene: TRBJ1-1; abundance: -; v_gene: TRBV4-1; CDR3aa: CASSQDPSGTEAFF; CDR3nt: TGCGCCAGCAGCCAGGACCCCTCGGGAACTGAAGCTTTCTTT
d_gene: -; j_gene: TRBJ2-7; abundance: -; v_gene: TRBV15; CDR3aa: CATSSGIAYEQYF; CDR3nt: TGTGCCACCAGCAGCGGCATCGCCTACGAGCAGTACTTC
d_gene: TRBD2; j_gene: TRBJ2-7; abundance: -; v_gene: TRBV11-2; CDR3aa: CASSFYYRLAGASYEQYF; CDR3nt: TGTGCCAGCAGCTTCTACTATCGACTAGCGGGAGCCTCCTACGAGCAGTACTTC
d_gene: TRBD2; j_gene: TRBJ2-2; abundance: -; v_gene: TRBV27; CDR3aa: CASRSTSGGRYTGELFF; CDR3nt: TGTGCCAGCAGGTCTACTAGCGGGGGGCGGTACACCGGGGAGCTGTTTTTT
d_gene: -; j_gene: TRBJ2-3; abundance: once; v_gene: TRBV9; CDR3aa: CASSSNPIPPSGTDTQYF; CDR3nt: TGTGCCAGCAGCTCAAACCCCATCCCCCCCTCGGGGACAGATACGCAGTATTTT
d_gene: -; j_gene: TRBJ2-3; abundance: -; v_gene: TRBV7-3; CDR3aa: CASSYWGSRSTDTQYF; CDR3nt: TGTGCCAGCAGCTACTGGGGCTCGCGTAGCACAGATACGCAGTATTTT
d_gene: -; j_gene: TRBJ2-5; abundance: -; v_gene: TRBV5-6; CDR3aa: CASSLGLLRETQYF; CDR3nt: TGTGCCAGCAGCTTGGGGCTCCTTCGGGAGACCCAGTACTTC
d_gene: -; j_gene: TRBJ2-2; abundance: -; v_gene: TRBV4-3; CDR3aa: CASSQDRSGGDGELFF; CDR3nt: TGCGCCAGCAGCCAAGATCGGTCAGGAGGGGACGGGGAGCTGTTTTTT
d_gene: TRBD2; j_gene: TRBJ2-2; abundance: -; v_gene: TRBV12-3/TRBV12-4; CDR3aa: CASSLGGLAGFYNTGELFF; CDR3nt: TGTGCCAGCAGTTTAGGAGGACTAGCGGGTTTTTACAACACCGGGGAGCTGTTTTTT
d_gene: -; j_gene: TRBJ1-1; abundance: -; v_gene: TRBV9; CDR3aa: CASSNGRIADTEAFF; CDR3nt: TGTGCCAGCAGCAATGGGCGCATAGCGGACACTGAAGCTTTCTTT
d_gene: TRBD1; j_gene: TRBJ2-1; abundance: once; v_gene: TRBV30; CDR3aa: CAKRQGYEQFF; CDR3nt: TGTGCCAAACGACAGGGCTATGAGCAGTTCTTC
d_gene: -; j_gene: TRBJ2-2; abundance: -; v_gene: TRBV13; CDR3aa: CASSLGNGELFF; CDR3nt: TGTGCCAGCAGCTTGGGTAATGGGGAGCTGTTTTTT
d_gene: TRBD2; j_gene: TRBJ2-7; abundance: -; v_gene: TRBV20-1; CDR3aa: CSARLYSSSGRTYEQYF; CDR3nt: TGCAGTGCTAGACTTTACAGTTCTAGCGGGAGGACCTACGAGCAGTACTTC
d_gene: -; j_gene: TRBJ2-5; abundance: -; v_gene: TRBV6-2/TRBV6-3; CDR3aa: CASSSGNRQETQYF; CDR3nt: TGTGCCAGCAGTTCTGGGAACAGGCAAGAGACCCAGTACTTC
d_gene: -; j_gene: TRBJ2-7; abundance: -; v_gene: TRBV2; CDR3aa: CASSGPGVEGSYEQYF; CDR3nt: TGTGCCAGCAGTGGACCAGGGGTAGAAGGCTCCTACGAGCAGTACTTC
d_gene: TRBD2; j_gene: TRBJ2-3; abundance: -; v_gene: TRBV20-1; CDR3aa: CSARIGTSGFPDTQYF; CDR3nt: TGCAGTGCTAGGATAGGGACTAGCGGATTTCCAGATACGCAGTATTTT
d_gene: -; j_gene: TRBJ2-7; abundance: once; v_gene: TRBV7-3; CDR3aa: CASSLGQGRTEQYF; CDR3nt: TGTGCCAGCAGCTTAGGCCAGGGGAGGACCGAGCAGTACTTC
d_gene: -; j_gene: TRBJ2-1; abundance: -; v_gene: TRBV13; CDR3aa: CASSNTPPPGPLENEQFF; CDR3nt: TGTGCCAGCAGCAATACACCCCCCCCGGGGCCCTTGGAGAATGAGCAGTTCTTC
d_gene: -; j_gene: TRBJ1-5; abundance: -; v_gene: TRBV28; CDR3aa: CASTSTGEGYYVDQPQHF; CDR3nt: TGTGCCAGCACCTCTACGGGAGAAGGTTACTATGTCGATCAGCCCCAGCATTTT
d_gene: TRBD2; j_gene: TRBJ2-1; abundance: -; v_gene: TRBV20-1; CDR3aa: CSARRAGEGNEQFF; CDR3nt: TGCAGTGCTAGGAGAGCGGGAGAGGGCAATGAGCAGTTCTTC
d_gene: TRBD2; j_gene: TRBJ2-3; abundance: -; v_gene: TRBV7-9; CDR3aa: CASSLGGSVQYF; CDR3nt: TGTGCCAGCAGCTTGGGGGGGTCCGTTCAGTATTTT
d_gene: TRBD2; j_gene: TRBJ2-1; abundance: -; v_gene: TRBV4-3; CDR3aa: CASSLKLAREWPEQFF; CDR3nt: TGCGCCAGCAGCCTAAAACTAGCGCGGGAGTGGCCTGAGCAGTTCTTC
d_gene: TRBD1; j_gene: TRBJ2-3; abundance: -; v_gene: TRBV24-1; CDR3aa: CATSGQGDPTDTQYF; CDR3nt: TGTGCCACCAGTGGACAGGGTGACCCCACAGATACGCAGTATTTT
d_gene: -; j_gene: TRBJ2-7; abundance: -; v_gene: TRBV29-1; CDR3aa: CSVETGTYEQYF; CDR3nt: TGCAGCGTTGAAACAGGGACCTACGAGCAGTACTTC
d_gene: -; j_gene: TRBJ1-2; abundance: -; v_gene: TRBV5-6; CDR3aa: CASTQGAHGYTF; CDR3nt: TGTGCCAGCACACAGGGAGCTCATGGCTACACCTTC
d_gene: -; j_gene: TRBJ2-7; abundance: -; v_gene: TRBV11-3; CDR3aa: CASSTLGDTPYEQYF; CDR3nt: TGTGCCAGCAGCACCCTTGGGGACACCCCCTACGAGCAGTACTTC
d_gene: TRBD2; j_gene: TRBJ2-1; abundance: -; v_gene: TRBV3-1; CDR3aa: CASGQAGTRGNEQFF; CDR3nt: TGTGCCAGCGGCCAAGCTGGGACTAGAGGCAATGAGCAGTTCTTC
d_gene: -; j_gene: TRBJ1-2; abundance: -; v_gene: TRBV5-6; CDR3aa: CASSLGTDHYGYTF; CDR3nt: TGTGCCAGCAGCTTGGGGACGGACCACTATGGCTACACCTTC
d_gene: -; j_gene: TRBJ2-3; abundance: -; v_gene: TRBV2; CDR3aa: CASRGQSSTDTQYF; CDR3nt: TGTGCCAGCAGAGGACAATCTAGCACAGATACGCAGTATTTT
d_gene: -; j_gene: TRBJ2-7; abundance: -; v_gene: TRBV2; CDR3aa: CASSEAAPYEQYF; CDR3nt: TGTGCCAGCAGTGAAGCGGCACCATACGAGCAGTACTTC
d_gene: -; j_gene: TRBJ1-2; abundance: -; v_gene: TRBV28; CDR3aa: CASISRVAILYGYTF; CDR3nt: TGTGCCAGCATTTCGAGGGTTGCAATTTTATATGGCTACACCTTC
d_gene: -; j_gene: TRBJ2-1; abundance: -; v_gene: TRBV30; CDR3aa: CALTSSQGREQFF; CDR3nt: TGTGCTCTCACATCCTCCCAGGGGCGTGAGCAGTTCTTC
d_gene: -; j_gene: TRBJ1-1; abundance: -; v_gene: TRBV29-1; CDR3aa: CSVDDQDSSNTEAFF; CDR3nt: TGCAGCGTTGATGATCAGGACAGCTCGAACACTGAAGCTTTCTTT
d_gene: -; j_gene: TRBJ2-5; abundance: -; v_gene: TRBV20-1; CDR3aa: CSARGDSKPEETQYF; CDR3nt: TGCAGTGCTAGAGGGGACTCAAAACCCGAAGAGACCCAGTACTTC
d_gene: TRBD1; j_gene: TRBJ1-1; abundance: -; v_gene: TRBV2; CDR3aa: CASMGQLNTEAFF; CDR3nt: TGTGCCAGCATGGGACAGCTGAACACTGAAGCTTTCTTT
d_gene: -; j_gene: TRBJ2-3; abundance: -; v_gene: TRBV29-1; CDR3aa: CSGRGGLTDTQYF; CDR3nt: TGCAGCGGCAGGGGCGGGCTCACAGATACGCAGTATTTT
d_gene: -; j_gene: TRBJ1-1; abundance: -; v_gene: TRBV4-1; CDR3aa: CASSQGNILGGTEAFF; CDR3nt: TGCGCCAGCAGCCAAGGTAACATTCTCGGGGGGACTGAAGCTTTCTTT
d_gene: -; j_gene: TRBJ1-6; abundance: -; v_gene: TRBV5-6; CDR3aa: CASSLLREPLHF; CDR3nt: TGTGCCAGCAGCTTGTTAAGGGAACCCCTCCACTTT
d_gene: TRBD2; j_gene: TRBJ2-5; abundance: -; v_gene: TRBV28; CDR3aa: CASSSNLAGEQDQETQYF; CDR3nt: TGTGCCAGCAGTTCAAACTTAGCGGGAGAGCAGGACCAAGAGACCCAGTACTTC
d_gene: -; j_gene: TRBJ1-5; abundance: -; v_gene: TRBV30; CDR3aa: CAWSVRGAGQPQHF; CDR3nt: TGTGCCTGGAGTGTACGCGGCGCTGGGCAGCCCCAGCATTTT
d_gene: -; j_gene: TRBJ1-1; abundance: -; v_gene: TRBV5-6; CDR3aa: CASSLGTVLEAFF; CDR3nt: TGTGCCAGCAGCTTGGGGACAGTGCTTGAAGCTTTCTTT
d_gene: -; j_gene: TRBJ1-1; abundance: -; v_gene: TRBV30; CDR3aa: CAWSVPDSSSEAFF; CDR3nt: TGTGCCTGGAGTGTCCCCGACAGTAGCTCTGAAGCTTTCTTT